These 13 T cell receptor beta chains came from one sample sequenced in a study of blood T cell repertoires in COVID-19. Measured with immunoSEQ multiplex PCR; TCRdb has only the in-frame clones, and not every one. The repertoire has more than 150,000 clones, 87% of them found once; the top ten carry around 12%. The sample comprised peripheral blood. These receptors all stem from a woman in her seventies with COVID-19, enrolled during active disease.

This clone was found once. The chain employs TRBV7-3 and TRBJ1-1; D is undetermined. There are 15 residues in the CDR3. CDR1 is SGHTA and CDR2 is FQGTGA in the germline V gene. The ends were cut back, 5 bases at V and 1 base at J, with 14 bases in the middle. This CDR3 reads CASSPRRGGNTEAFF. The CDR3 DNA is TGTGCCAGCAGCCCCCGCCGGGGAGGGAACACTGAAGCTTTCTTT.

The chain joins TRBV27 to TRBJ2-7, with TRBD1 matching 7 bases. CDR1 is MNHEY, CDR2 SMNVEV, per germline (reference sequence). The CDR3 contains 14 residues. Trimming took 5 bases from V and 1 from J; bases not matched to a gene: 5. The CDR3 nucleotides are TGTGCCAGCAGTCCCGGGACAGCGTCCTACGAGCAGTACTTC. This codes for CASSPGTASYEQYF.

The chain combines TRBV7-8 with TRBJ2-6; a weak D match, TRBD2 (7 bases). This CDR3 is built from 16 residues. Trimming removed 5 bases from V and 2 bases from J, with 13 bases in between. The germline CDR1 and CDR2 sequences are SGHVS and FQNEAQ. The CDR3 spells CASSPQGGAGANVLTF. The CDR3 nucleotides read TGTGCCAGCAGCCCCCAAGGGGGGGCTGGGGCCAACGTCCTGACTTTC. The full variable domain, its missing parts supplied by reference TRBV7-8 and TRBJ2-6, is GAGVSQSPRYKVAKRGQDVALRCDPISGHVSLFWYQQALGQGPEFLTYFQNEAQLDKSGLPSDRFFAERPEGSVSTLKIQRTQQEDSAVYLCASSPQGGAGANVLTFGAGSRLTVL.

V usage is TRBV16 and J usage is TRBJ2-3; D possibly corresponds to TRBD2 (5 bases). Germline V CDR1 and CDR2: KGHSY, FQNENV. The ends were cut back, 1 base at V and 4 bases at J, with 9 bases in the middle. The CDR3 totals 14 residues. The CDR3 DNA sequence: TGTGCCAGCAGCCAATGGTGGGGAGCAGATACGCAGTATTTT. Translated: CASSQWWGADTQYF. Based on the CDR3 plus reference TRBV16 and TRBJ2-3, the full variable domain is GEEVAQTPKHLVRGEGQKAKLYCAPIKGHSYVFWYQQVLKNEFKFLISFQNENVFDETGMPKERFSAKCLPNSPCSLEIQATKLEDSAVYFCASSQWWGADTQYFGPGTRLTVL.

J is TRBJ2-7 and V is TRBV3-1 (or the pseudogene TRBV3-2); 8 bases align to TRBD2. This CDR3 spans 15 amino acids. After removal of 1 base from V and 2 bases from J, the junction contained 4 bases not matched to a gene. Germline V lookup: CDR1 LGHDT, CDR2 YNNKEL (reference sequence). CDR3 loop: CASSQGSGTTYEQYF. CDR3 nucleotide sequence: TGTGCCAGCAGCCAAGGTAGCGGGACGACCTACGAGCAGTACTTC.

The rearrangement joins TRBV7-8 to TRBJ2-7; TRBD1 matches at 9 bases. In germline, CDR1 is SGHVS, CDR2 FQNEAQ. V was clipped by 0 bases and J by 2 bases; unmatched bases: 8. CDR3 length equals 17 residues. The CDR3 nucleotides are TGTGCCAGCAGCTTAGCCCGAACAGGGGGCGAACCCTACGAGCAGTACTTC. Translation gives CASSLARTGGEPYEQYF.

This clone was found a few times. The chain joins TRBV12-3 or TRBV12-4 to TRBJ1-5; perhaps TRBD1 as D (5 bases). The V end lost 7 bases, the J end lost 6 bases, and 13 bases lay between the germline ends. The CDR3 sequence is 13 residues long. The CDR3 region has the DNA TGTGCCAGCAACCTCCTGGGGGGTCAGCCCCAGCATTTT. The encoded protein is CASNLLGGQPQHF.

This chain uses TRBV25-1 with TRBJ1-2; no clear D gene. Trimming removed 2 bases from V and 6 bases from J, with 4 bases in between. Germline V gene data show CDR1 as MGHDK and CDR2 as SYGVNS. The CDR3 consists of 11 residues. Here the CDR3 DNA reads TGTGCCAGCAGTGAAATTAATGGCTACACCTTC. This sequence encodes CASSEINGYTF.

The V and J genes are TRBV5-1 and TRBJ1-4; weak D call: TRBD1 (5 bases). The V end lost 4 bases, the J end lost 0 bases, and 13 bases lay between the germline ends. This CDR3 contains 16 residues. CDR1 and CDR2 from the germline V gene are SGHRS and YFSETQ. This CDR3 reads CASSGGDFSTNEKLFF. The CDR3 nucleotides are TGCGCCAGCAGCGGGGGGGACTTCTCAACTAATGAAAAACTGTTTTTT.

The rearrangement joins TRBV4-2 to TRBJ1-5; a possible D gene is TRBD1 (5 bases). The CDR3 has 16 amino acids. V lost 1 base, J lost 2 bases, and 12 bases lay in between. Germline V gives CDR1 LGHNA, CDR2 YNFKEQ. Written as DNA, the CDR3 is TGTGCCAGCAGCCAAGTTTCGGGGGTTGGCAATCAGCCCCAGCATTTT. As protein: CASSQVSGVGNQPQHF.

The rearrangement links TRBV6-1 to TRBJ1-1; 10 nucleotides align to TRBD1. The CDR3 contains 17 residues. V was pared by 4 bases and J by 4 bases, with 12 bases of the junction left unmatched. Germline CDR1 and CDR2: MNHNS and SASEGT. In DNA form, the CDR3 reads TGTGCCAGCAGTGCCTCTCCGGGACAGGGGTGGGCCACTGAAGCTTTCTTT. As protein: CASSASPGQGWATEAFF.

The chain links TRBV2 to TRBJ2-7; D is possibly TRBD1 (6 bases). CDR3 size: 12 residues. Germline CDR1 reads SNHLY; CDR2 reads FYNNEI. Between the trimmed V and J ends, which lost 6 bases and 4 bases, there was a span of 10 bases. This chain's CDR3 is CASRITGYEQYF. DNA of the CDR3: TGTGCCAGCAGGATAACAGGGTACGAGCAGTACTTC.

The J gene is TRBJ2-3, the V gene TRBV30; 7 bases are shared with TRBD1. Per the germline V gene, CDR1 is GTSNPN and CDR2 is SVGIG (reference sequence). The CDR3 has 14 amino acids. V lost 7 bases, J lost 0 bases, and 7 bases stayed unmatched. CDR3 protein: CASRQGESTDTQYF. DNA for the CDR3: TGTGCCTCGCGACAGGGTGAGAGCACAGATACGCAGTATTTT.